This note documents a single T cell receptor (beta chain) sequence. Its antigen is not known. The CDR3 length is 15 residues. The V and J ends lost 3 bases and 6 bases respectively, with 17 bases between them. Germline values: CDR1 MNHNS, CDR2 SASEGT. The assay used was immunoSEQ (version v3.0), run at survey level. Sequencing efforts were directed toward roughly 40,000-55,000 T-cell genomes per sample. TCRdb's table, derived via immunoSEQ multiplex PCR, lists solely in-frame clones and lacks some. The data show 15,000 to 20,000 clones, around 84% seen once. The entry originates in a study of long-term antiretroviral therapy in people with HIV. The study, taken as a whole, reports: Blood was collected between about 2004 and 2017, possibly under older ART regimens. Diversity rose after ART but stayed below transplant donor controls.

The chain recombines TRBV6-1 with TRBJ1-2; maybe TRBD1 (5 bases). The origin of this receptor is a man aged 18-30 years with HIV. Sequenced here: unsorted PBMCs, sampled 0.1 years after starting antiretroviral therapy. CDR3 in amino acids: CASSDWTNTVDGYTF. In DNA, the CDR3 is TGTGCCAGCAGTGATTGGACAAATACAGTGGATGGCTACACCTTC.